Following are 28 T cell receptor beta chains from one sample sequenced in a study of T cell repertoires in aging, cancer and after chemotherapy. Amplification of TCR beta used genomic DNA extracted from peripheral blood. Multiplex touch-down PCR with TRB-A/B primers amplified rearranged V-D-J TRB sequences. TCRdb fed the multiplex PCR reads into MiXCR, producing one record per CDR3 protein. The data contain 9,500 to 13,000 distinct CDR3 sequences, 20% to 25% of them singletons. The sequenced sample consisted of blood. The source is a human donor in good health.

This clonotype was detected a few times. The chain has TRBV6-5 and TRBJ2-5; D might be TRBD1 or TRBD2, each matching 6 bases. V lost 5 bases, J lost 2 bases, and 15 bases lay in between. CDR3 length: 15 residues. Germline lookup yields CDR1 MNHEY and CDR2 SVGAGI. This chain's CDR3 is CASSRGGWRQETQYF. The CDR3 coding sequence is TGTGCCAGCAGTAGAGGGGGGTGGCGACAAGAGACCCAGTACTTC.

V gene TRBV6-5 combines with J gene TRBJ2-5; TRBD1 matches at 12 bases. Per germline, CDR1 MNHEY and CDR2 SVGAGI. V shed 10 bases and J 5 bases; nucleotides not matched to a gene: 14. CDR3 length: 16 residues. The CDR3 loop is CAMGQGAGGEEETQYF. The DNA for the CDR3 is TGTGCCATGGGACAGGGGGCCGGCGGGGAGGAGGAGACCCAGTACTTC.

The chain links TRBV6-1 to TRBJ2-2, with TRBD1 matching over 8 bases. The CDR3 spans 16 residues. The ends lost 7 bases at V and 3 bases at J; junction bases unmatched: 10. The germline gives CDR1 MNHNS, CDR2 SASEGT. In DNA form, the CDR3 reads TGTGCCAGCAACCCGTTGGACAGGGTGGACACCGGGGAGCTGTTTTTT. Its translation is CASNPLDRVDTGELFF.

The chain combines TRBV10-1 with TRBJ2-5; D is ambiguous. V dropped 2 bases and J dropped 4 bases, with 2 bases sitting between them. The CDR3 totals 11 residues. The germline gives CDR1 WNHNN, CDR2 SYGVQD (reference sequence). CDR3 sequence (DNA): TGCGCCAGCAGTGAGGGAGAGACCCAGTACTTC. This translates into CASSEGETQYF.

This clonotype is labeled medium-sized. The J gene is TRBJ2-1, the V gene TRBV6-1; no definite D call. This CDR3 is 13 amino acids long. Per germline, CDR1 MNHNS and CDR2 SASEGT. The V gene lost 5 bases and the J gene lost 8 bases, with 13 bases spanning the gap. CDR3 nucleotide sequence: TGTGCCAGCAGTCCACGGGCCATCGATGAGCAGTTCTTC. It is translated as CASSPRAIDEQFF.

The V call is TRBV7-9, the J call TRBJ1-2; D is undetermined. The germline V gene encodes CDR1 SEHNR and CDR2 FQNEAQ (reference sequence). The CDR3 is 13 amino acids. The ends were cut back, 5 bases at V and 2 bases at J, with 9 bases in the middle. The CDR3 sequence is CASSPNLNYGYTF. For the CDR3, the DNA is TGTGCCAGCAGCCCGAACTTAAACTATGGCTACACCTTC.

This chain links TRBV5-1 with TRBJ1-1, with TRBD1 matching over 12 bases. The length of the CDR3 is 15 residues. Germline V gives CDR1 SGHRS, CDR2 YFSETQ. The J segment lost 4 bases and the V segment lost 4 bases, leaving 5 bases of the junction unmatched. The CDR3 spells CASSQGTGGRTEAFF. CDR3 coding DNA: TGCGCCAGCAGCCAGGGGACAGGGGGCCGCACTGAAGCTTTCTTT.

The chain combines TRBV27 with TRBJ2-3; no firm D call. Trimming pared 6 bases from V and 2 bases from J, leaving 9 bases between. This CDR3 is 13 amino acids long. CDR1 and CDR2 from the germline V gene are MNHEY and SMNVEV (reference sequence). The CDR3: CASSRLYTDTQYF. In DNA, the CDR3 is TGTGCCAGCAGCCGCCTTTACACAGATACGCAGTATTTT.

Of note for this clonotype: This may come from a read error, since a much larger clone is one base off. The chain links TRBV7-9 to TRBJ2-6; a weak D match, TRBD1 (6 bases). Germline CDR1 is SEHNR and CDR2 is FQNEAQ (reference sequence). With 4 bases removed from V and 0 bases from J, the gap between germline ends came to 16 bases. There are 18 residues in the CDR3. The CDR3 DNA reads as TGTGCCAGCAGCTCACCAGTACAGGGTCGCTCTGGGGCCAACGTCCTGACTTTC. This gives the protein CASSSPVQGRSGANVLTF.

A single count supports this clonotype. The chain joins TRBV10-3 to TRBJ1-1, with D tentatively TRBD1 (5 bases). The CDR3 extends over 15 amino acids. Germline loops: CDR1 ENHRY, CDR2 SYGVKD. Trimming removed 10 bases at V and 4 bases at J, with 22 bases between. The CDR3 nucleotides are TGTGCCACGATGGGAGGACGGGGGTGGGGCACTGAAGCTTTCTTT. It specifies CATMGGRGWGTEAFF.

To note about this clonotype: This may arise from a read error, as a much more abundant clone is one base away. The chain recombines TRBV27 with TRBJ2-3; D is undetermined. V was trimmed by 5 bases and J by 8 bases, leaving 23 bases between them. The CDR3 has 16 residues. In germline, CDR1 is MNHEY, CDR2 SMNVEV (reference sequence). In nucleotides, the CDR3 is TGTGCCAGCAGTCCATTGCACACGACCAAACGAGGTACGCAGTATTTT. Translated: CASSPLHTTKRGTQYF.

The rearrangement links TRBV7-9 to TRBJ2-1; 9 bases match TRBD2. Trimming removed 4 bases from V and 1 base from J; junction bases left unmatched: 5. The length of the CDR3 is 16 residues. CDR1 SEHNR and CDR2 FQNEAQ come from the germline V gene (reference sequence). CDR3 sequence (DNA): TGTGCCAGCAGCTCCAGGACTAGCGCATCCTACAATGAGCAGTTCTTC. Its protein is CASSSRTSASYNEQFF. Full variable domain (remainder filled in from reference TRBV7-9 and TRBJ2-1): DTGVSQNPRHKITKRGQNVTFRCDPISEHNRLYWYRQTLGQGPEFLTYFQNEAQLEKSRLLSDRFSAERPKGSFSTLEIQRTEQGDSAMYLCASSSRTSASYNEQFFGPGTRLTVL.

Worth noting for this clonotype: One end of the junction is discordant with germline, which a read error may explain. The J gene is TRBJ2-3, the V gene TRBV6-5, with D possibly being TRBD1 or TRBD2 (6 bases each). Germline CDR1 MNHEY, CDR2 SVGAGI. The CDR3 contains 16 residues. The CDR3 reads CATSDPRGLRADTQYF. The CDR3 DNA sequence: TGTGCCACCAGTGATCCCCGGGGGCTGCGGGCAGATACGCAGTATTTT.

The chain links TRBV6-1 to TRBJ2-5; D is unresolved. Per the germline V gene, CDR1 is MNHNS and CDR2 is SASEGT. CDR3 length: 15 amino acids. Trimming removed 7 bases at V and 3 bases at J, with 18 bases between. This CDR3 is CASIENTEPKETQYF. The CDR3 DNA reads TGTGCCAGCATCGAGAATACAGAACCAAAAGAGACCCAGTACTTC.

This clonotype was seen once. The chain recombines TRBV28 with TRBJ1-4; 7 nucleotides align to TRBD1. After removal of 5 bases from V and 10 bases from J, the junction contained 10 bases not matched to a gene. From germline, CDR1 is MDHEN and CDR2 SYDVKM. This CDR3 comprises 14 residues. For the CDR3, the DNA is TGTGCCAGCAGTATACCCGGACAGGCCGTAAAACTGTTTTTT. It specifies CASSIPGQAVKLFF.

This clonotype was seen a few times. The CDR3: CASSSYGSPGVFF. The CDR3 DNA reads as TGTGCCAGCAGCTCCTATGGATCTCCCGGGGTGTTTTTT. This chain joins TRBV7-9 and TRBJ1-4; D unclear. V was trimmed by 4 bases and J by 15 bases, leaving 18 bases between them. The CDR3 runs 13 residues. CDR1 SEHNR and CDR2 FQNEAQ come from the germline V gene (reference sequence). The full variable domain, in which reference TRBV7-9 and TRBJ1-4 provide the parts outside the CDR3, is DTGVSQNPRHKITKRGQNVTFRCDPISEHNRLYWYRQTLGQGPEFLTYFQNEAQLEKSRLLSDRFSAERPKGSFSTLEIQRTEQGDSAMYLCASSSYGSPGVFFGSGTQLSVL.

A few counts support this clonotype. For the CDR3, the DNA is TGTGCCAGCAATGGGGGACAGGGGAATCAGCCCCAGCATTTT. Protein product: CASNGGQGNQPQHF. J is TRBJ1-5 and V is TRBV6-5; 10 bases align to TRBD1. Trimming removed 7 bases from V and 4 bases from J; junction bases left unmatched: 4. The CDR3 loop spans 14 amino acids. Germline V lookup: CDR1 MNHEY, CDR2 SVGAGI.

This clonotype counts as medium-sized. The CDR3, as DNA: TGTGCCAGCAGTAGTCATTACAGCACCTACGAGCAGTACTTC. It encodes CASSSHYSTYEQYF. This chain uses TRBV6-5 with TRBJ2-7; D gene ambiguous. Germline CDR1 MNHEY, CDR2 SVGAGI. This CDR3 is built from 14 residues. The germline V and J ends were trimmed by 5 bases and 2 bases, with 13 bases remaining between them.

This clonotype is judged medium-sized. This chain links TRBV19 with TRBJ1-3; D possibly corresponds to TRBD1 (6 bases). The CDR3 runs 17 residues. CDR1 is LNHDA, CDR2 SQIVND, per germline (reference sequence). The ends were cut back, 9 bases at V and 2 bases at J, with 23 bases in the middle. The CDR3 bases are TGTGCCAGCGCAAACGGGGGGAACAGGGTTCCTGGAAACACCATATATTTT. It codes for CASANGGNRVPGNTIYF.

V usage is TRBV6-6 and J usage is TRBJ1-4; D gene ambiguous. V was cut by 6 bases and J by 6 bases, with 11 bases left in between. This CDR3 comprises 13 residues. CDR1 and CDR2 from the germline V gene are MNHNY and SVGAGI (reference sequence). CDR3 protein: CASRPHFYEKLFF. The CDR3 nucleotides read TGTGCCAGCAGACCCCATTTCTATGAAAAACTGTTTTTT.

The chain is built from TRBV29-1 and TRBJ2-4; 10 nucleotides align to TRBD2. CDR3 size: 15 residues. Germline V lookup: CDR1 SQVTM, CDR2 ANQGSEA. Trimming cost V 6 bases and J 4 bases; bases outside gene matches: 9. The CDR3 spells CSVRAQREGKNIQYF. CDR3 sequence (DNA): TGCAGCGTCCGTGCCCAGCGGGAGGGGAAAAACATTCAGTACTTC.

In its sample, this clonotype ranks as medium-sized (0.01 to 0.1%). The chain is built from TRBV24-1 and TRBJ2-2; no definite D call. This CDR3 is 17 amino acids long. Germline assignment: CDR1 KGHDR and CDR2 SFDVKD. The V gene lost 2 bases and the J gene lost 0 bases, with 12 bases spanning the gap. Written as DNA, the CDR3 is TGTGCCACCAGTGATTACCCCGACAAGACGAACACCGGGGAGCTGTTTTTT. Translation: CATSDYPDKTNTGELFF.

CDR3 DNA sequence: TGTGCCAGCAGTGACATCGAGCGGACAAGCTCCTACGAGCAGTACTTC. It encodes CASSDIERTSSYEQYF. The genes are TRBV28 and TRBJ2-7; the D gene could be TRBD1 or TRBD2 (5 bases each). Germline lookup yields CDR1 MDHEN and CDR2 SYDVKM. The CDR3 extends over 16 amino acids. V was pared by 5 bases and J by 0 bases, with 17 bases between.

This sequence joins TRBV7-3 and TRBJ1-5, with D possibly matching TRBD1 (5 bases). Germline lookup yields CDR1 SGHTA and CDR2 FQGTGA. The CDR3 spans 15 residues. With 1 base removed from V and 6 bases from J, the gap between germline ends came to 13 bases. The CDR3 DNA is TGTGCCAGCAGCTTAATGGGAGGGGTCGGTCAGCCCCAGCATTTT. As protein: CASSLMGGVGQPQHF.

Relative to its sample, this clonotype is medium-sized (0.01 to 0.1%). This chain links TRBV27 with TRBJ1-6, with D hard to call. The CDR3 totals 13 residues. Per the germline V gene, CDR1 is MNHEY and CDR2 is SMNVEV (reference sequence). V gave up 4 bases and J gave up 7 bases, with 8 bases separating them. The CDR3 coding sequence is TGTGCCAGCAGTTCGACGGACAATTCACCCCTCCACTTT. Translating gives CASSSTDNSPLHF.

This clonotype has only a few counts. The V gene is TRBV5-4, the J gene TRBJ2-3; D gene ambiguous. The germline CDR1 and CDR2 sequences are SGHNT and YYREEE (reference sequence). The V gene lost 3 bases and the J gene lost 5 bases, with 10 bases spanning the gap. This CDR3 spans 13 amino acids. CDR3 sequence (DNA): TGTGCCAGCAGCTCGGATTTGGGAGATACGCAGTATTTT. Its protein product is CASSSDLGDTQYF.

This clonotype was counted a few times. J is TRBJ2-7 and V is TRBV5-4; 9 bases line up with TRBD2. Germline loops: CDR1 SGHNT, CDR2 YYREEE (reference sequence). This CDR3 is 16 amino acids long. The V segment lost 5 bases and the J segment 3 bases; nucleotides outside the gene matches: 12. CDR3: CASRVPLLAGIYEQYF. In nucleotides, the CDR3 is TGTGCCAGCAGGGTGCCCCTTCTAGCGGGAATCTACGAGCAGTACTTC.

Note on this clonotype: Being one base from a much bigger clone, this may be a read error. This rearrangement joins TRBV6-1 to TRBJ1-6; D ambiguous. V lost 7 bases, J lost 10 bases, and 14 bases lay in between. Germline CDR1 reads MNHNS; CDR2 reads SASEGT. The CDR3 consists of 13 residues. The CDR3 sequence: CASNTHQESPLHF. CDR3 nucleotide sequence: TGTGCCAGCAATACACATCAGGAATCACCCCTCCACTTT.